Each of the 17 T cell receptor beta chains below was sequenced from the same sample in a study of Graves' ophthalmopathy and Graves' hyperthyroidism. TCR beta CDR3 regions were amplified from RNA transcripts. HTBI-primed first-round RT-PCR preceded second-round multiplex PCR. Each CDR3 protein is one row after TCRdb ran MiXCR on the multiplex PCR reads. The data show approximately 1.2 million distinct CDR3 sequences, with less than 45% seen just once and 11% held by the top ten. Input material: peripheral blood or thyroid tissue (not recorded which). These receptor sequences come from an adult man with Graves' hyperthyroidism.

To note about this clonotype: A clone one base away is much larger, so this may be a read error. The CDR3 here is CSVDSGLFREKLFF. For the CDR3, the DNA is TGCAGCGTTGATAGCGGCCTTTTTAGGGAAAAACTGTTTTTT. This chain links TRBV29-1 with TRBJ1-4; D remains ambiguous. Trimming stripped 3 bases from V and 8 bases from J, with 16 bases between. Per the germline V gene, CDR1 is SQVTM and CDR2 is ANQGSEA. The CDR3 is made up of 14 amino acids.

This chain joins TRBV27 and TRBJ1-4; 7 positions match TRBD1. The CDR3 runs 14 residues. CDR1 and CDR2 from the germline V gene are MNHEY and SMNVEV (reference sequence). V was pared by 6 bases and J by 6 bases, with 7 bases of the junction left unmatched. The CDR3 sequence: CASRLTGLDEKLFF. Written as DNA, the CDR3 is TGTGCCAGCAGACTGACAGGGTTGGATGAAAAACTGTTTTTT.

The chain couples TRBV7-6 to TRBJ2-2, with D perhaps TRBD1 or TRBD2 (7 bases each). The CDR3 totals 15 residues. V was cut by 5 bases and J by 7 bases, with 17 bases left in between. CDR1 and CDR2 from the germline V gene are SGHVS and FNYEAQ. DNA of the CDR3: TGTGCCAGCAGCCTTTTTCAGGGGGGGTTCGGGGAGCTGTTTTTT. Protein: CASSLFQGGFGELFF.

This clonotype has more than one count but fewer than ten. The V and J genes are TRBV7-8 and TRBJ2-7, with TRBD2 matching over 10 bases. The junction had 9 bases not matched to a gene; V was cut back by 5 bases and J by 5 bases. The CDR3 has 15 residues. Germline CDR1 SGHVS, CDR2 FQNEAQ. CDR3 DNA: TGTGCCAGCAGCACAGGGCTAGCGGGAGTCGACGAGCAGTACTTC. This sequence encodes CASSTGLAGVDEQYF. Full variable domain (remainder filled in from reference TRBV7-8 and TRBJ2-7): GAGVSQSPRYKVAKRGQDVALRCDPISGHVSLFWYQQALGQGPEFLTYFQNEAQLDKSGLPSDRFFAERPEGSVSTLKIQRTQQEDSAVYLCASSTGLAGVDEQYFGPGTRLTVT.

This chain joins TRBV5-4 and TRBJ1-6; the D is unclear. The CDR3 length is 16 residues. Germline assignment: CDR1 SGHNT and CDR2 YYREEE (reference sequence). Between the trimmed V and J ends, which lost 3 bases and 0 bases, there was a span of 10 bases. In DNA, the CDR3 is TGTGCCAGCAGCTCCCCGAGGAGCTCCTATAATTCACCCCTCCACTTT. As protein: CASSSPRSSYNSPLHF.

This clonotype was observed at least ten times. This sequence joins TRBV7-2 and TRBJ1-6; no firm D call. Germline V gives CDR1 SGHTA, CDR2 FQGNSA. This CDR3 region has 9 residues. V was clipped by 4 bases and J by 13 bases, with 2 bases between them. This chain's CDR3 is CASSSPLHF. The CDR3 region has the DNA TGTGCCAGCAGCTCCCCCCTCCACTTT.

Of note for this clonotype: A read error may be the cause here, since a much bigger clone is one base away. The chain uses TRBV5-1 and TRBJ1-1; D is uncertain. Germline V lookup: CDR1 SGHRS, CDR2 YFSETQ. The CDR3 is 15 amino acids. The CDR3 is CACSLEYGMNTEAFF. CDR3 nucleotides: TGCGCCTGCAGCTTGGAATACGGCATGAACACTGAAGCTTTCTTT.

This clonotype was recorded many times. The chain employs TRBV19 and TRBJ2-7, with no clear D. Trimming stripped 10 bases from V and 0 bases from J, with 13 bases between. The CDR3 totals 13 residues. The germline V gene has CDR1 LNHDA and CDR2 SQIVND (reference sequence). The CDR3 protein is CATKRKGSYEQYF. The CDR3 DNA sequence: TGTGCCACCAAGAGAAAGGGCTCCTACGAGCAGTACTTC. The complete variable domain, with remaining parts taken from reference TRBV19 and TRBJ2-7, reads DGGITQSPKYLFRKEGQNVTLSCEQNLNHDAMYWYRQDPGQGLRLIYYSQIVNDFQKGDIAEGYSVSREKKESFPLTVTSAQKNPTAFYLCATKRKGSYEQYFGPGTRLTVT.

The chain links TRBV7-2 to TRBJ1-6; 10 bases line up with TRBD1. This CDR3 contains 18 residues. Looked up from germline, CDR1 is SGHTA and CDR2 is FQGNSA. Trimming took 5 bases from V and 0 from J; bases not matched to a gene: 7. CDR3 nucleotides: TGTGCCAGCAGCCAACACGACAGGGGGCGCTCCTATAATTCACCCCTCCACTTT. Translated: CASSQHDRGRSYNSPLHF.

The V and J genes are TRBV29-1 and TRBJ2-7; D ambiguous. The closer fit of TRBJ2-1 to the DNA end suggests the J call may be wrong. The CDR3 sequence is 16 residues long. Looked up from germline, CDR1 is SQVTM and CDR2 is ANQGSEA. In DNA, the CDR3 is TGCAGCGTTGGCGGTTGGCCTCGTATCACCTACAATGAGCAGTTCTTC. It specifies CSVGGWPRITYNEQFF.

A remark on this clonotype: At one end the junction does not follow the germline gene, possibly because of a read error. The rearrangement joins TRBV10-3 to TRBJ1-5; D remains ambiguous. The germline CDR1 and CDR2 sequences are ENHRY and SYGVKD. There are 17 residues in the CDR3. The CDR3 sequence: CASSYSTYPGESQPQHF. CDR3 nucleotides: TGTGCCAGCAGTTACTCGACTTATCCGGGAGAGAGTCAGCCCCAGCATTTT.

There are many counts of this clonotype. The V call is TRBV12-3 or TRBV12-4, the J call TRBJ2-6; no clear D. V lost 5 bases and J 5 bases, leaving 4 bases between the germline ends. The CDR3 has 12 residues. The CDR3 sequence is CASSSRANVLTF. CDR3 coding DNA: TGTGCCAGCAGTAGTAGGGCCAACGTCCTGACTTTC.

This clonotype has ten or more counts. The V gene is TRBV24-1, the J gene TRBJ2-5, with TRBD1 matching over 7 bases. Looked up from germline, CDR1 is KGHDR and CDR2 is SFDVKD. V lost 7 bases, J lost 5 bases, and 9 bases stayed unmatched. The CDR3 length is 14 residues. The CDR3 DNA is TGTGCCACCAGCCCGGGACAGCTTACCGAGACCCAGTACTTC. It codes for CATSPGQLTETQYF.

V is TRBV2 and J is TRBJ2-5, with D possibly being TRBD2 (6 bases). V gave up 8 bases and J gave up 5 bases, with 18 bases separating them. Germline CDR1 reads SNHLY; CDR2 reads FYNNEI. The CDR3 spans 14 residues. The CDR3 spells CASGAAGIEETQYF. Written as DNA, the CDR3 is TGTGCCAGCGGAGCGGCGGGAATTGAGGAGACCCAGTACTTC.

V is TRBV20-1 and J is TRBJ1-5, with unresolved D. The CDR3 consists of 8 residues. Germline assignment: CDR1 DFQATT and CDR2 SNEGSKA (reference sequence). Here the CDR3 DNA reads TGCAGAGATCAGCCCCAGCATTTT. It specifies CRDQPQHF.

Concerning this clonotype: Being one base from a much bigger clone, this may be a read error. The chain carries TRBV20-1 and TRBJ2-5, with TRBD1 matching over 9 bases. V was pared by 1 base and J by 9 bases, with 9 bases of the junction left unmatched. In germline, CDR1 is DFQATT, CDR2 SNEGSKA (reference sequence). The CDR3 runs to 14 residues. The CDR3 nucleotides are TGCAGTGCTAGAGCCACCACAGGGGGCGAGCCCCAGTACTTC. Translating it yields CSARATTGGEPQYF.

The rearrangement uses TRBV25-1 and TRBJ1-2, with 7 bases fitting TRBD1. This CDR3 has 13 amino acids. From germline, CDR1 is MGHDK and CDR2 SYGVNS. V was clipped by 8 bases and J by 0 bases; unmatched bases: 3. The CDR3 DNA reads TGTGCCAGCGAGACAGGGTCTAACTATGGCTACACCTTC. Translating gives CASETGSNYGYTF.